This T cell receptor beta chain came from a study of control samples from healthy donors and cancer patients. TCRdb's table, derived via immunoSEQ multiplex PCR, lists solely in-frame clones and lacks some. The sample carries 130,000 or so clones, around nine tenths recorded once. V lost 4 bases, J lost 0 bases, and 19 bases lay in between. Per the germline V gene, CDR1 is SGHDN and CDR2 is FVKESK. CDR3 length equals 18 residues. The sequence came from a man aged 25 to 40 in good health. The chain has TRBV14 and TRBJ1-3, with D unresolved. Sequencing was done on a sample of blood. The CDR3 nucleotides read TGTGCCAGCAGCCCGGGGAGGGCCGCTGTCAGCTCTGGAAACACCATATATTTT. This encodes CASSPGRAAVSSGNTIYF.